The 10 T cell receptor beta chains in this list originate from one sample, sequenced in a study of breast tumors, draining lymph nodes, adjacent tissues. Axillary draining lymph nodes of breast cancer patients supplied the node samples. TCRdb processed the multiplex PCR reads anew with MiXCR; each CDR3 protein has one entry. The repertoire holds some 150,000 distinct CDR3 sequences, with 20% to 25% as singletons. Sequencing was done on a sample of axillary lymph node tissue. Receptors were obtained from a female donor with breast cancer. Some clones in this sample may be carry-over from other donors' samples.

Comment on this clonotype: It may be a read error: a sequence one base away is much more abundant. Because it lacks the conserved phenylalanine or tryptophan at the end, this CDR3 is likely a read error. The V and J genes are TRBV12-3 or TRBV12-4 and TRBJ1-2; tentatively, D is TRBD1 (6 bases). The CDR3 contains 13 residues. Trimming shortened V by 5 bases and J by 5 bases, and 12 bases separated the two germline ends. CDR3 nucleotides: TGTGCCAGCAGTCCACAAACAGGGTATGGCTACACCTCC. It translates to CASSPQTGYGYTS.

This clonotype was seen repeatedly, ten times or more. V and J are TRBV7-9 and TRBJ2-1; TRBD2 matches at 11 bases. The length of the CDR3 is 18 residues. Germline CDR1 and CDR2: SEHNR and FQNEAQ (reference sequence). Trimming at V came to 2 bases and at J to 5 bases, leaving 11 bases not matched to a gene. The CDR3 reads CASSLKEKGLAGDNEQFF. CDR3 bases: TGTGCCAGCAGCTTAAAAGAGAAAGGACTAGCGGGTGACAATGAGCAGTTCTTC.

This clonotype was seen ten or more times. The chain links TRBV28 to TRBJ2-7, with TRBD2 identical over 8 bases. The CDR3 loop spans 13 amino acids. Germline V gene lookup returns CDR1 MDHEN and CDR2 SYDVKM. After removal of 8 bases from V and 5 bases from J, the junction contained 8 bases not matched to a gene. CDR3 DNA sequence: TGTGCCAGCGGCGGGAGGTTGATAGACGAGCAGTACTTC. The encoded protein is CASGGRLIDEQYF.

Details on this clonotype: A much larger clone is a single base away; this may be a read error. The CDR3 end shows no conserved phenylalanine or tryptophan, and so a read error is likely. V usage is TRBV15 and J usage is TRBJ1-5; a weak D match, TRBD1 (5 bases). The CDR3 length is 17 residues. CDR1 LNHNV and CDR2 YYDKDF come from the germline V gene (reference sequence). V was pared by 1 base and J by 4 bases, with 17 bases between. CDR3 loop: CATSRGQGRGFNQPQHL. The CDR3 nucleotides read TGTGCCACCAGCAGAGGTCAGGGAAGGGGCTTTAATCAGCCCCAGCATCTT.

With regard to this clonotype: Just one base apart from a much larger clone, this may be a read error. The chain combines TRBV11-3 with TRBJ2-1, with D uncertain. The V end lost 2 bases, the J end lost 12 bases, and 8 bases lay between the germline ends. The CDR3 is made up of 11 amino acids. CDR1 and CDR2 (germline): SGHNT, YENEEA. CDR3 sequence (DNA): TGTGCCAGCAGCTTATCCGTTGTGCAGTTCTTC. This encodes CASSLSVVQFF.

This clonotype was found many times. The V call is TRBV4-2, the J call TRBJ2-1; 12 bases map to TRBD2. Germline-derived CDR1 and CDR2 are LGHNA and YNFKEQ. With 1 base clipped from V and 0 bases from J, the junction kept 13 bases outside the gene matches. CDR3 size: 21 residues. CDR3 bases: TGTGCCAGCAGCCAAGCTGTTCAGGGACTAGCGGGCCTGAGCTCCTACAATGAGCAGTTCTTC. It specifies CASSQAVQGLAGLSSYNEQFF.

In the case of this clonotype: Since a much larger clone is just one base distant, this may be a read error. This sequence joins TRBV4-1 and TRBJ2-7, with 10 bases lining up with TRBD2. The CDR3 covers 16 residues. CDR1 and CDR2 (germline): MGHRA, YSYEKL. DNA of the CDR3: TGCACCAGCAGCCTAGTTAGCGGGAGGTTCTCCTACGAGCAGTACTTC. This translates into CTSSLVSGRFSYEQYF.

This chain links TRBV12-3 or TRBV12-4 with TRBJ2-1; weak D call: TRBD1 (6 bases). The CDR3 contains 13 residues. V was trimmed by 7 bases and J by 10 bases, leaving 17 bases between them. The CDR3 nucleotides are TGTGCCAGCACCCTAGGGGACATCAAGGAGCAGTTCTTC. This sequence encodes CASTLGDIKEQFF.

This clonotype was counted at least ten times. The chain has TRBV15 and TRBJ2-2; 7 bases are shared with TRBD1. Looked up from germline, CDR1 is LNHNV and CDR2 is YYDKDF (reference sequence). The CDR3 runs 16 residues. The junction had 8 bases not matched to a gene; V was cut back by 0 bases and J by 7 bases. CDR3 amino acids: CATSRDFAGGGGELFF. CDR3 bases: TGTGCCACCAGCAGAGATTTCGCAGGGGGTGGCGGGGAGCTGTTTTTT.

Ten or more counts support this clonotype. The genes are TRBV11-3 and TRBJ2-5; D gene ambiguous. CDR3 length: 13 amino acids. Germline CDR1 SGHNT, CDR2 YENEEA. Trimming took 0 bases from V and 10 from J, leaving 12 bases between them. DNA of the CDR3: TGTGCCAGCAGCTTAGATCCTATTAGCAGCCAGTACTTC. Amino acids: CASSLDPISSQYF.